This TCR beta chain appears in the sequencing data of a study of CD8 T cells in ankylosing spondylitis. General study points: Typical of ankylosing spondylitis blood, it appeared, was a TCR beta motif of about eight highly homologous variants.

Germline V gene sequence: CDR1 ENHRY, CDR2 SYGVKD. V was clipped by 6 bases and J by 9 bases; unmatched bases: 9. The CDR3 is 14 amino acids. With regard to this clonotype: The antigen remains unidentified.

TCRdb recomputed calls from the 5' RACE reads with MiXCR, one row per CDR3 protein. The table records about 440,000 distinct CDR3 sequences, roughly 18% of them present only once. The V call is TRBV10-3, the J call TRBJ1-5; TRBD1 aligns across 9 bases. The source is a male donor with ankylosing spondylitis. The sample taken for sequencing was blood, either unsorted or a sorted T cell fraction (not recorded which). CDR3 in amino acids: CAISEDRGMWPQHF. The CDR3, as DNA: TGTGCCATCAGCGAAGACAGGGGGATGTGGCCCCAGCATTTT.